This T cell receptor (beta chain) was sequenced for a study of response to subunit inactivated influenza vaccine. This clonotype was seen repeatedly, ten times or more. What it recognizes is unknown. Via MiXCR, TCRdb re-called the RT-PCR reads, giving one row per CDR3 protein. The repertoire has about 700,000 distinct CDR3 sequences, around a sixth of them found once; the top ten carry around 10%. General study results and limits: Only a handful of new T cells, the authors suggested, are recruited with each seasonal influenza vaccination.

CDR1 is SGHKS, CDR2 YYEKEE, per germline (reference sequence). The ends lost 1 base at V and 5 bases at J; junction bases unmatched: 4. The CDR3 runs to 15 residues. The specimen comprised PBMCs from blood, sampled approximately 12 days after vaccination. The chain uses TRBV5-5 and TRBJ2-2, with 8 bases that match TRBD1. The origin of this receptor is a man aged 50-60 years who received an inactivated influenza vaccine. CDR3 loop: CASSLNRGWTGELFF. DNA of the CDR3: TGTGCCAGCAGCTTGAACAGGGGGTGGACCGGGGAGCTGTTTTTT.